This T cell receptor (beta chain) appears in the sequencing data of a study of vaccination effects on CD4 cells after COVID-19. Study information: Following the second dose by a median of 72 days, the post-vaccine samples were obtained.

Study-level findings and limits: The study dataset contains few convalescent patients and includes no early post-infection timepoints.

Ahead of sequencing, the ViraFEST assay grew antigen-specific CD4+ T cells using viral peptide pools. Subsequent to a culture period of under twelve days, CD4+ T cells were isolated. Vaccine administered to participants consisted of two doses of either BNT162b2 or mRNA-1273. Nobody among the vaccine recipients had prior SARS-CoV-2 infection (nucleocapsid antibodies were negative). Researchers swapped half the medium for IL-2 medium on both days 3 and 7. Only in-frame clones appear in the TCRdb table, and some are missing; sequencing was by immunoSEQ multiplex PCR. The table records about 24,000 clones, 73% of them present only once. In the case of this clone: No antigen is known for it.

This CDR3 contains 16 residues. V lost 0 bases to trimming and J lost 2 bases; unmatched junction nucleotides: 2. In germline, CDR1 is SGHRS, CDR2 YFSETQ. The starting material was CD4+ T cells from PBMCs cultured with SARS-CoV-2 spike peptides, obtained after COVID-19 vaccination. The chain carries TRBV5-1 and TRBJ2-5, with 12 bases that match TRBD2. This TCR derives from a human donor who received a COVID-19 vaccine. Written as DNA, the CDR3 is TGCGCCAGCAGCTTGGGTCTAGCGGGAGGGCAAGAGACCCAGTACTTC. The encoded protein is CASSLGLAGGQETQYF.